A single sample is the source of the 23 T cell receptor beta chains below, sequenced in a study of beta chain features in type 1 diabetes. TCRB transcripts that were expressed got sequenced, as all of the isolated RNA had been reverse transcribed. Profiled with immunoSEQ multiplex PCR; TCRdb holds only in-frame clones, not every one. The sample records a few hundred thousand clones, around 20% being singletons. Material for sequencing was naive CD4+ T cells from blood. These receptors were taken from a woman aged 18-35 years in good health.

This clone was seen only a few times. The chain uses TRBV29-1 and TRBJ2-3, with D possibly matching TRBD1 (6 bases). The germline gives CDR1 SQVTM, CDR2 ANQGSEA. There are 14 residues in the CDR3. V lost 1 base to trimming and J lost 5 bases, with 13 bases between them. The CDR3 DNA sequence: TGCAGCGTTGAAGGACAGGCCAGGGGAGATACGCAGTATTTT. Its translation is CSVEGQARGDTQYF.

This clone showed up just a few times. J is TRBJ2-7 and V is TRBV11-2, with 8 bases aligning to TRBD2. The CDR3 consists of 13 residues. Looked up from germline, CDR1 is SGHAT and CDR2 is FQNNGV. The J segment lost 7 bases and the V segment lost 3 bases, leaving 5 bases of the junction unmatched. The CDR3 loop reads CASSFMERGEQYF. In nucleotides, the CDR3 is TGTGCCAGCAGCTTTATGGAGCGGGGGGAGCAGTACTTC.

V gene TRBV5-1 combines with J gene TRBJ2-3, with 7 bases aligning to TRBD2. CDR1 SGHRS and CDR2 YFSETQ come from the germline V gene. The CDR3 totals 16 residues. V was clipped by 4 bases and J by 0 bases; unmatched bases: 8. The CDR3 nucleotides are TGCGCCAGCAGCCGCCTGAGTAGCGGGAGCACAGATACGCAGTATTTT. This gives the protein CASSRLSSGSTDTQYF.

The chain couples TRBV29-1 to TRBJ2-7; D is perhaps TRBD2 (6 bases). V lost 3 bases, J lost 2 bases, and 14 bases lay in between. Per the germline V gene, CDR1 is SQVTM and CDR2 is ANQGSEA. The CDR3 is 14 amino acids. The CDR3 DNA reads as TGCAGCGTTGAGCGGGGCGGATTTCCCTACGAGCAGTACTTC. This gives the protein CSVERGGFPYEQYF.

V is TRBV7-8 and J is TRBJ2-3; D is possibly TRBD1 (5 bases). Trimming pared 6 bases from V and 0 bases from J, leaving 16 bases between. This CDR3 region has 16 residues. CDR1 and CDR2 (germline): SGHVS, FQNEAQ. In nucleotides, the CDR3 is TGTGCCAGCAGTCTTCTTCAGGGCCGAAGCACAGATACGCAGTATTTT. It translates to CASSLLQGRSTDTQYF.

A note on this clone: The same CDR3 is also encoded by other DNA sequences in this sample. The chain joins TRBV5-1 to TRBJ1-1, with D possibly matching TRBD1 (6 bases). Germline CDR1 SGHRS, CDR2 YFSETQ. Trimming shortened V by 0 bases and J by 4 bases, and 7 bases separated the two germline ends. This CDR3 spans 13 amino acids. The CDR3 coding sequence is TGCGCCAGCAGCTTGGTCAGGGGCACTGAAGCTTTCTTT. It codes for CASSLVRGTEAFF.

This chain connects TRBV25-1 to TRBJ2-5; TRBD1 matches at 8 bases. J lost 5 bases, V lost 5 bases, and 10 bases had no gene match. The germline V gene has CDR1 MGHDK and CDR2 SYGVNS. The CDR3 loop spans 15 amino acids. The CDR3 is CASSPGRGRLETQYF. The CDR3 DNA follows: TGTGCCAGCAGTCCGGGCAGGGGGCGACTCGAGACCCAGTACTTC.

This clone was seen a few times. The CDR3 nucleotides are TGCGCCAGCAGCCAAGTGGACAGGAGCAATGAGCAGTTCTTC. Its translation is CASSQVDRSNEQFF. The V call is TRBV4-3, the J call TRBJ2-1, with TRBD1 matching 7 bases. Germline V gene lookup returns CDR1 LGHNA and CDR2 YSLEER. The CDR3 has 14 amino acids. The V gene end was trimmed by 1 base and the J gene end by 6 bases; junction bases not matched to a gene: 3.

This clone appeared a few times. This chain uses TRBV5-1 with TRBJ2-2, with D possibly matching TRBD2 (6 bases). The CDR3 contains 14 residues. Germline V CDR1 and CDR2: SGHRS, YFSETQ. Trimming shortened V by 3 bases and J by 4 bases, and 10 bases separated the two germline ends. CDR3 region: CASSSGLTTGELFF. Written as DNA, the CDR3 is TGCGCCAGCAGCTCCGGACTAACCACCGGGGAGCTGTTTTTT.

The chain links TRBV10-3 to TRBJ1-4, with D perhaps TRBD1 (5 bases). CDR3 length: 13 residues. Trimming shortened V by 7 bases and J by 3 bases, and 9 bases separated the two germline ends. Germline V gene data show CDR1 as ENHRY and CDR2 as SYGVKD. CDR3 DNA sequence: TGTGCCATCAAGGGCAGGGCTAATGAAAAACTGTTTTTT. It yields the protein CAIKGRANEKLFF.

CDR3 bases: TGTGCCAGCAGCTTACGTTCAGGGGGGACGAACACTGAAGCTTTCTTT. It yields the protein CASSLRSGGTNTEAFF. The V call is TRBV11-1, the J call TRBJ1-1; 7 nucleotides match TRBD1. CDR3 length: 16 amino acids. V lost 2 bases to trimming and J lost 1 base; unmatched junction nucleotides: 7. Germline V gene sequence: CDR1 SGHAT, CDR2 FQDESV (reference sequence). Looking up the rest from reference TRBV11-1 and TRBJ1-1 gives the full variable domain: EAEVAQSPRYKITEKSQAVAFWCDPISGHATLYWYRQILGQGPELLVQFQDESVVDDSQLPKDRFSAERLKGVDSTLKIQPAELGDSAMYLCASSLRSGGTNTEAFFGQGTRLTVV.

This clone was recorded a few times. The DNA of the CDR3 is TGCAGCGTTGAAGAAAGCCTCAATGAGCAGTTCTTC. Protein product: CSVEESLNEQFF. The V call is TRBV29-1, the J call TRBJ2-1, with no clear D. Germline V gene lookup returns CDR1 SQVTM and CDR2 ANQGSEA. The CDR3 has 12 amino acids. Trimming cost V 0 bases and J 6 bases, with 6 bases left between them.

The CDR3 DNA reads TGCGCCAGCGACAGGGGCGGTGGAACCGGGGAGCTGTTTTTT. Translating it yields CASDRGGGTGELFF. The chain has TRBV5-1 and TRBJ2-2, with 8 nucleotides matching TRBD1. V lost 7 bases to trimming and J lost 5 bases; unmatched junction nucleotides: 7. Germline loops: CDR1 SGHRS, CDR2 YFSETQ. The CDR3 spans 14 residues.

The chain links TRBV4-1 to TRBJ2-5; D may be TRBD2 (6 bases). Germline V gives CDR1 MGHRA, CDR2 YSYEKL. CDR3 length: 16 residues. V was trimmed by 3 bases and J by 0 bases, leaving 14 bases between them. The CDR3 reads CASSQGVAAYQETQYF. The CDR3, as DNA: TGCGCCAGCAGCCAGGGGGTAGCGGCGTACCAAGAGACCCAGTACTTC.

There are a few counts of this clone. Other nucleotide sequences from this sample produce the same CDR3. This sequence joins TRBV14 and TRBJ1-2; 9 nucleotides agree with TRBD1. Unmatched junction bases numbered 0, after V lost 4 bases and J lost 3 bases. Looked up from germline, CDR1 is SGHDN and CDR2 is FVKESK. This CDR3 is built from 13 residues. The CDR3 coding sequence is TGTGCCAGCAGCCGACAGGGGGACTATGGCTACACCTTC. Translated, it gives CASSRQGDYGYTF.

The CDR3 DNA follows: TGTGCCAGTAAGGTTCTTAGCGGGGGGCCCCCCGACAGCTCCTACAATGAGCAGTTCTTC. This gives the protein CASKVLSGGPPDSSYNEQFF. This chain joins TRBV19 and TRBJ2-1, with 10 bases that match TRBD2. The V segment lost 7 bases and the J segment 0 bases; nucleotides outside the gene matches: 18. This CDR3 region has 20 residues. Germline V gives CDR1 LNHDA, CDR2 SQIVND (reference sequence).

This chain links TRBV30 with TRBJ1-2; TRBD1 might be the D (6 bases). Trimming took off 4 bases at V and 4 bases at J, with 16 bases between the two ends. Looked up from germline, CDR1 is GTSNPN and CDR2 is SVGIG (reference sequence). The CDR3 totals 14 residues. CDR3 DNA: TGTGCCTGGAAATACAGGGCTTGGCGCTATGGCTACACCTTC. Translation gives CAWKYRAWRYGYTF.

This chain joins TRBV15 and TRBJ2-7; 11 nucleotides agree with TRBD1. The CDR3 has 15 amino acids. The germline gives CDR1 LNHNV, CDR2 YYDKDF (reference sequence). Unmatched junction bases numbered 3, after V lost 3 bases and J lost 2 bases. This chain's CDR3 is CATSSGTGGPYEQYF. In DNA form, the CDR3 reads TGTGCCACCAGCAGTGGGACAGGGGGTCCCTACGAGCAGTACTTC.

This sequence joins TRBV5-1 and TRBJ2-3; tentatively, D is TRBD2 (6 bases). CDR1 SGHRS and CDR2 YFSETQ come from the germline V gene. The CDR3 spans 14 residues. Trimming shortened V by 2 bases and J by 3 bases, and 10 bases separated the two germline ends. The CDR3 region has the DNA TGCGCCAGCAGCTTAAGACTAGATACAGATACGCAGTATTTT. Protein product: CASSLRLDTDTQYF.

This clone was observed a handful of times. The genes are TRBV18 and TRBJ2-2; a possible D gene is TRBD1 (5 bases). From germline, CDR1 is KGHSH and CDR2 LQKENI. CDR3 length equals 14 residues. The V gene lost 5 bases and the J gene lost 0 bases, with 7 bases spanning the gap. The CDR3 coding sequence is TGTGCCAGCTCAAGACAGCCGAACACCGGGGAGCTGTTTTTT. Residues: CASSRQPNTGELFF. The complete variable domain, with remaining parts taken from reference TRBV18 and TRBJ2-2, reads NAGVMQNPRHLVRRRGQEARLRCSPMKGHSHVYWYRQLPEEGLKFMVYLQKENIIDESGMPKERFSAEFPKEGPSILRIQQVVRGDSAAYFCASSRQPNTGELFFGEGSRLTVL.

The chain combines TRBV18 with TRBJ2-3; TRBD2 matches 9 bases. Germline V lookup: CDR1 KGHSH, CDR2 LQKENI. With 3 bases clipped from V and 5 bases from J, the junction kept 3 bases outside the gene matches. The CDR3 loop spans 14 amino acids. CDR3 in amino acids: CASSPGLALDTQYF. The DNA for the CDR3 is TGTGCCAGCTCACCGGGACTAGCATTAGATACGCAGTATTTT.

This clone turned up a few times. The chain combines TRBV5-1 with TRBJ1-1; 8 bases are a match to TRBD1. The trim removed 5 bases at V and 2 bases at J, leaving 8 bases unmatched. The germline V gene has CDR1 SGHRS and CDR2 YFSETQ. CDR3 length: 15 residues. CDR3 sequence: CASSSGQGGNTEAFF. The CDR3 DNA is TGCGCCAGCAGTTCCGGACAGGGTGGAAACACTGAAGCTTTCTTT.

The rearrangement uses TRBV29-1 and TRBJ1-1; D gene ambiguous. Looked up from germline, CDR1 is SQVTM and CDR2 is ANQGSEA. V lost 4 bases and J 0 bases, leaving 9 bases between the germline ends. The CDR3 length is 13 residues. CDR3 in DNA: TGCAGCGTTGGGGCCTTCATGAACACTGAAGCTTTCTTT. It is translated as CSVGAFMNTEAFF.